The source of this TCR beta chain is a study of blood T cell repertoires in COVID-19. In the study overall: Among Cohort 3 donors, those recovered had two negative PCRs, clearance, or symptom resolution.

As processed by the authors: Estimation of nucleated cell counts relied on the amplification of reference gene primers. Assay: immunoSEQ multiplex PCR; the TCRdb copy retains only in-frame clones and omits some. V and J calls and clone size come straight from that table; D and trimming were deduced from the DNA. The sample consists of a few hundred thousand clones, 70% to 90% of them appearing once. This clone was seen only a few times. Sequenced: PBMCs or T cells enriched from blood (not recorded which). The source is a woman aged 50 to 65 in a cohort exposed to, infected with or recovered from COVID-19 (not recorded which).

Here the CDR3 reads CASSLVAGTGPFQETQYF. The CDR3 DNA sequence: TGTGCCAGCAGCTTAGTGGCCGGGACAGGGCCTTTCCAAGAGACCCAGTACTTC. The chain recombines TRBV7-8 with TRBJ2-5, with 9 positions matching TRBD1. Germline values: CDR1 SGHVS, CDR2 FQNEAQ. V lost 1 base, J lost 1 base, and 10 bases stayed unmatched. The CDR3 sequence is 18 residues long.